This T cell receptor (beta chain) was documented in a study of blood T cell repertoires in COVID-19. At the level of the study: Acute and convalescent COVID-19 specimens originated in the United States, Italy and Spain. T cells, B-cell-depleted T cells, or PBMCs provided the cDNA or gDNA that served as material.

Germline-derived CDR1 and CDR2 are GTSNPN and SVGIG (reference sequence). The CDR3 loop spans 14 amino acids. Deletions cut 2 bases from V and 4 bases from J, with 11 bases between. Authors' analysis steps: Amplification from reference gene primers served as the basis for estimated nucleated cell counts. TCRdb keeps only in-frame clones here, not all; method: immunoSEQ multiplex PCR. The V and J calls and clone size come from that table; D and trimming were worked out from the DNA. This repertoire shows about 400,000 clones, roughly nine tenths found once; its top ten account for almost 3%. Sequenced material: PBMCs or T cells enriched from blood (not recorded which). The J gene is TRBJ1-4, the V gene TRBV30; D is possibly TRBD1 (6 bases). The sequence came from a woman in her 30s who had recovered from COVID-19. The CDR3 region has the DNA TGTGCCTGGAGTACAGGGCGAATTAATGAAAAACTGTTTTTT. Its translation is CAWSTGRINEKLFF.